Below are 11 T cell receptor beta chains sequenced from a single sample in a study of blood T cell repertoires in COVID-19. Libraries were prepared by immunoSEQ multiplex PCR; TCRdb keeps only in-frame clonotypes and omits some of them. The data contain 130,000 or so clones, roughly 91% of them seen just once; the ten biggest clones take up 18%. Sequencing was done on a sample of peripheral blood. These receptors were taken from a man aged 45-65 years with active or convalescent COVID-19.

This chain joins TRBV12-2 and TRBJ2-1; the D segment call TRBD2 is taken from the table without a DNA check. TRBV12-2 counts as a pseudogene. The CDR3 loop spans 18 amino acids. The CDR3 DNA reads TGTGCAAGTCGCCCCGTCGGGCGGGGGGGCCGAGTCTACAATGAGCAGTTCTTC. Translated, it gives CASRPVGRGGRVYNEQFF.

The chain uses TRBV11-3 and TRBJ2-2; 10 nucleotides agree with TRBD2. This CDR3 contains 14 residues. V lost 5 bases, J lost 12 bases, and 9 bases stayed unmatched. Germline CDR1 SGHNT, CDR2 YENEEA. This CDR3 reads CASSPGDSGGKLFF. The CDR3 DNA sequence: TGTGCCAGCAGCCCTGGGGATAGCGGGGGGAAGCTGTTTTTT.

The chain recombines TRBV6-1 with TRBJ1-2; no reliable D call. V gave up 3 bases and J gave up 1 base, with 3 bases separating them. The germline V gene encodes CDR1 MNHNS and CDR2 SASEGT. CDR3 length: 12 amino acids. CDR3 in amino acids: CASSDRNYGYTF. The CDR3 DNA is TGTGCCAGCAGTGACCGTAACTATGGCTACACCTTC.

This clone was seen only once. This chain joins TRBV6-6 and TRBJ2-3; 10 nucleotides match TRBD2. V shed 8 bases, J shed 3 bases, and the junction held 2 bases outside the gene matches. This CDR3 is 13 amino acids long. CDR1 is MNHNY and CDR2 is SVGAGI in the germline V gene (reference sequence). CDR3 nucleotides: TGTGCCAGCGTACTAGCGGGGACAGATACGCAGTATTTT. It translates to CASVLAGTDTQYF.

This clone was counted once. The chain links TRBV10-3 to TRBJ2-1, with 8 bases that match TRBD2. This CDR3 region has 14 residues. CDR1 ENHRY and CDR2 SYGVKD come from the germline V gene. Trimming took 2 bases from V and 7 from J; bases not matched to a gene: 4. CDR3 sequence (DNA): TGTGCCATCAGTGAGCGGGGGGGCCAGAATGAGCAGTTCTTC. Protein product: CAISERGGQNEQFF.

The CDR3 spells CAWSPGGTDTQYF. The CDR3 region has the DNA TGTGCCTGGAGTCCCGGGGGCACAGATACGCAGTATTTT. The V gene is TRBV30, the J gene TRBJ2-3; D possibly corresponds to TRBD2 (5 bases). In germline, CDR1 is GTSNPN, CDR2 SVGIG (reference sequence). CDR3 length: 13 residues. The V end was cut by 2 bases, the J end by 1 base, with 7 bases between.

The chain combines TRBV5-1 with TRBJ2-1, with 8 bases lining up with TRBD2. CDR1 SGHRS and CDR2 YFSETQ come from the germline V gene. The CDR3 length is 15 residues. The V gene end was trimmed by 5 bases and the J gene end by 8 bases; junction bases not matched to a gene: 12. The CDR3 DNA follows: TGCGCCAGCAGAAGCCGAGCGGGAGCTGTGGATGAGCAGTTCTTC. This sequence encodes CASRSRAGAVDEQFF.

This sequence joins TRBV19 and TRBJ2-3; TRBD1 matches at 7 bases. CDR3 length: 15 residues. Germline-derived CDR1 and CDR2 are LNHDA and SQIVND (reference sequence). With V trimmed by 4 bases and J by 4 bases, 8 bases remained unmatched. CDR3 DNA sequence: TGTGCCAGTAGTACTCCAGGGGGTGATGCAGATACGCAGTATTTT. It is translated as CASSTPGGDADTQYF.

The sample holds one count of this clone. The V and J genes are TRBV28 and TRBJ2-2; weak D call: TRBD2 (6 bases). Germline-derived CDR1 and CDR2 are MDHEN and SYDVKM. The CDR3 spans 15 residues. Trimming shortened V by 2 bases and J by 2 bases, and 9 bases separated the two germline ends. CDR3 protein: CASSLAGRNTGELFF. CDR3 in DNA: TGTGCCAGCAGTTTAGCGGGGCGAAACACCGGGGAGCTGTTTTTT.

The chain uses TRBV25-1 and TRBJ1-1; 8 bases fit TRBD1. V lost 6 bases and J lost 4; bases outside the gene matches: 10. The CDR3 has 15 amino acids. Looked up from germline, CDR1 is MGHDK and CDR2 is SYGVNS. The CDR3 DNA reads TGTGCCAGCAGGAAGGACAGGGTTTGGTTCACTGAAGCTTTCTTT. Protein sequence: CASRKDRVWFTEAFF.

The chain links TRBV21-1 to TRBJ1-2; the DNA was not compared with TRBD1, the D call given in the table. TRBV21-1 is a recognized pseudogene. The CDR3 spans 8 residues. For the CDR3, the DNA is TGTGCCAGCAGCACAAACACCTTC. Translation: CASSTNTF.